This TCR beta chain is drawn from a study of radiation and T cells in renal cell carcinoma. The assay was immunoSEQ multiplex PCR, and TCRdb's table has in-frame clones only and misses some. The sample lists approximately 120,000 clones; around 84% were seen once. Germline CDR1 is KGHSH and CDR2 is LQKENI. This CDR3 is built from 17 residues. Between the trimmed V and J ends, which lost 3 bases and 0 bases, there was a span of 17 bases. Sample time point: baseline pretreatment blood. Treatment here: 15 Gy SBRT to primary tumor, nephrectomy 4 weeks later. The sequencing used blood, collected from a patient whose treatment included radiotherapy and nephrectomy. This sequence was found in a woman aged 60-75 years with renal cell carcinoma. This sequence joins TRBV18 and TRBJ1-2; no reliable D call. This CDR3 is CASSPSGDQQTNYGYTF. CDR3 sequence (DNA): TGTGCCAGCTCACCGAGCGGGGATCAACAGACTAACTATGGCTACACCTTC.